The entry that follows covers one T cell receptor beta chain sequence. Antigen: not known. These data are taken from a study of shared clonotypes between healthy human individuals. Findings of the study overall: Few donors limited the genetic and exposure-history diversity represented.

Using immunoSEQ multiplex PCR, the repertoire was profiled, and TCRdb retains in-frame clones only, with some absent. Of approximately 400,000 clones listed, 90% to 98% are singletons. Germline V gives CDR1 MNHNS, CDR2 SASEGT. The length of the CDR3 is 12 residues. V shed 7 bases and J shed 5 bases, with 11 bases lying between them. The chain carries TRBV6-1 and TRBJ1-1; no clear D gene. Sequenced input: memory CD8+ T cells sorted from blood. The subset denotes: CD45RO+ cells pooled with CCR7-negative TemRA cells. This receptor was taken from a young man in good health. CDR3 protein: CASKGDYTEAFF. The CDR3 DNA follows: TGTGCCAGCAAGGGTGATTATACTGAAGCTTTCTTT.